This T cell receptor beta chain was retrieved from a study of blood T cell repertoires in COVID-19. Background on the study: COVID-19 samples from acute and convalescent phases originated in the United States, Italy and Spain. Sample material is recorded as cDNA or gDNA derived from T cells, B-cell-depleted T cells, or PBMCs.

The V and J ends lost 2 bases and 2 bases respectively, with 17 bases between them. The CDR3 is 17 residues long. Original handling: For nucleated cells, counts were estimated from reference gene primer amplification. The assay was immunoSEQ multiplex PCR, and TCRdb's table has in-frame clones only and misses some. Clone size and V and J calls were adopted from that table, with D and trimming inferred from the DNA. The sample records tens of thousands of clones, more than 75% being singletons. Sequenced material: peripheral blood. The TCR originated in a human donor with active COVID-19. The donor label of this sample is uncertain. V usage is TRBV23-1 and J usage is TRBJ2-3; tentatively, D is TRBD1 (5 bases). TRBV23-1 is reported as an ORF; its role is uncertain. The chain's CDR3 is CASSQVRQGISTDTQYF. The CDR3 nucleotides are TGCGCCAGCAGTCAAGTGCGGCAGGGAATTTCCACAGATACGCAGTATTTT.